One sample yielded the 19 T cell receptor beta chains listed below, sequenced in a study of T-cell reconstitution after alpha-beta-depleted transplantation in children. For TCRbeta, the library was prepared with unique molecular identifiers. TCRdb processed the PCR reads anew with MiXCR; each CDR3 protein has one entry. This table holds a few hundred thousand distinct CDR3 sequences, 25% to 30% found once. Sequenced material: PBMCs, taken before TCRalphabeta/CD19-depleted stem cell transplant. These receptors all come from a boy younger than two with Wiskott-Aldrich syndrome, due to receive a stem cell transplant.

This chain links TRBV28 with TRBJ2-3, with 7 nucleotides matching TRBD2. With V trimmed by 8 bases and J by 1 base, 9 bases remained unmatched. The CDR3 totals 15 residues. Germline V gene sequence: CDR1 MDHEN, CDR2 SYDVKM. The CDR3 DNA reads TGTGCCAGCGCTAGGGCGGGAGTTGGCACAGATACGCAGTATTTT. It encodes CASARAGVGTDTQYF.

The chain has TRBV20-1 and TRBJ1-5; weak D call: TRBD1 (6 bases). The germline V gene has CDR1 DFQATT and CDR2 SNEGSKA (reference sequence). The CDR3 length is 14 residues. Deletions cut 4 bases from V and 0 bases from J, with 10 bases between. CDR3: CSATRGYSNQPQHF. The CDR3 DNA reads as TGCAGTGCTACCAGGGGCTATAGCAATCAGCCCCAGCATTTT.

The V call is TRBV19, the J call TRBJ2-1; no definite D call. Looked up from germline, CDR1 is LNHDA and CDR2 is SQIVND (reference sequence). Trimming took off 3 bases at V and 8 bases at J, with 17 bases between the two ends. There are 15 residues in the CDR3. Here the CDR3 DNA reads TGTGCCAGTAGTATGGGTGCTAGGTTCCTCGATGAGCAGTTCTTC. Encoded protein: CASSMGARFLDEQFF. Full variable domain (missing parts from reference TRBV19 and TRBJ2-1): DGGITQSPKYLFRKEGQNVTLSCEQNLNHDAMYWYRQDPGQGLRLIYYSQIVNDFQKGDIAEGYSVSREKKESFPLTVTSAQKNPTAFYLCASSMGARFLDEQFFGPGTRLTVL.

This chain's CDR3 is CASSSPGASMNTEAFF. DNA for the CDR3: TGTGCCAGCAGCTCGCCGGGAGCTTCCATGAACACTGAAGCTTTCTTT. The V call is TRBV12-3 or TRBV12-4, the J call TRBJ1-1, with D unresolved. V lost 6 bases and J lost 0, with 17 bases in between. This CDR3 is 16 amino acids long.

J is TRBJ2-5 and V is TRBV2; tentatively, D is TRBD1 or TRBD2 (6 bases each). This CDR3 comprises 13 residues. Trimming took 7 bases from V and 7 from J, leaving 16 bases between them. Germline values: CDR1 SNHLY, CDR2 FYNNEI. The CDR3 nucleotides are TGTGCCAGCAAGCCGGGGGCGGAAGGGACCCAGTACTTC. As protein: CASKPGAEGTQYF.

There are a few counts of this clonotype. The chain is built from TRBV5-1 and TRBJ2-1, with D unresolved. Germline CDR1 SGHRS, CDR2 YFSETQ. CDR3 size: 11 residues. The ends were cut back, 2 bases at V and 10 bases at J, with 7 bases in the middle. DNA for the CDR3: TGCGCCAGCAGCTTACATGGGGAGCAGTTCTTC. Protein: CASSLHGEQFF.

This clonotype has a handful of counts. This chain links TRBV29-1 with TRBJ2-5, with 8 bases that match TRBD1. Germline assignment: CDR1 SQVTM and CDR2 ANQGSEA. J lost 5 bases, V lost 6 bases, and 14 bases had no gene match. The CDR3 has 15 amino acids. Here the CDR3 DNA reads TGCAGCGTAGATATTAGGACAGGGTTTTTCGAGACCCAGTACTTC. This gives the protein CSVDIRTGFFETQYF.

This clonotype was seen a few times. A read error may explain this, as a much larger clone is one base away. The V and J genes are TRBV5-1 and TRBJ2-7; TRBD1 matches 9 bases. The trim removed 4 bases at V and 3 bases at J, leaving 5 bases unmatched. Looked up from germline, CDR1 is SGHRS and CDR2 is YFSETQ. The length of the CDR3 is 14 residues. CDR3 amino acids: CASSPRTGVYEQYF. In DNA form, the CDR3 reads TGCGCCAGCAGCCCTCGGACAGGGGTCTACGAGCAGTACTTC.

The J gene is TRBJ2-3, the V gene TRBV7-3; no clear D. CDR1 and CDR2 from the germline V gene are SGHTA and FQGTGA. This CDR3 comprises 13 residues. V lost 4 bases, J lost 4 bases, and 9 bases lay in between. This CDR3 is CASSSDSSDTQYF. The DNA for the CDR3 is TGTGCCAGCAGCTCCGACTCCTCAGATACGCAGTATTTT.

CDR3 nucleotides: TGTGCCAGCAGCTTCCGACTAGCGGGTTTTAGCACAGATACGCAGTATTTT. It encodes CASSFRLAGFSTDTQYF. This chain connects TRBV7-2 to TRBJ2-3, with TRBD2 matching over 10 bases. Per germline, CDR1 SGHTA and CDR2 FQGNSA. This CDR3 spans 17 amino acids. Unmatched junction bases numbered 6, after V lost 3 bases and J lost 0 bases.

The chain's CDR3 is CASSLGLAGVSASELFF. CDR3 DNA sequence: TGTGCCAGCAGTTTAGGGCTAGCGGGAGTAAGCGCATCGGAGCTGTTTTTT. The rearrangement uses TRBV12-3 or TRBV12-4 and TRBJ2-2; 10 nucleotides line up with TRBD2. J gave up 10 bases and V 1 base, and 12 bases lay outside the gene matches. The CDR3 consists of 17 residues.

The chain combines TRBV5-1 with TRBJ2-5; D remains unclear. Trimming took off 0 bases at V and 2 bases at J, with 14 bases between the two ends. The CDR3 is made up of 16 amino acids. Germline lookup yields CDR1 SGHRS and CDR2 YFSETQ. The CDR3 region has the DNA TGCGCCAGCAGCTTGGATCCGGGTTGGGGTCAAGAGACCCAGTACTTC. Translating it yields CASSLDPGWGQETQYF.

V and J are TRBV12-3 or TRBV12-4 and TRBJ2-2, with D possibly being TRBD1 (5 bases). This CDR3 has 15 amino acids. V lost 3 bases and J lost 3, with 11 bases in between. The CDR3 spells CASSLAGFDTGELFF. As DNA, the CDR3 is TGTGCCAGCAGTTTGGCAGGGTTTGACACCGGGGAGCTGTTTTTT.

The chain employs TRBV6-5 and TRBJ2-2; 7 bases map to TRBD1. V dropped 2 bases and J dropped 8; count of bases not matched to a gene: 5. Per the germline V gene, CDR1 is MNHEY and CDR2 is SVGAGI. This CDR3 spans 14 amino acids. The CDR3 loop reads CASSYPDRSGELFF. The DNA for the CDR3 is TGTGCCAGCAGTTACCCGGACAGGTCTGGGGAGCTGTTTTTT.

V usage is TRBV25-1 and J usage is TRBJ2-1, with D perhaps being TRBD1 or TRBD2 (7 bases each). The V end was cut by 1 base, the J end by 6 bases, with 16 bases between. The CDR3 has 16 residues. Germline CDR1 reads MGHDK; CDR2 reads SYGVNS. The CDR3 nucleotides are TGTGCCAGCAGTGAATTCAGGGGGGCGGGAGCCAATGAGCAGTTCTTC. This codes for CASSEFRGAGANEQFF.

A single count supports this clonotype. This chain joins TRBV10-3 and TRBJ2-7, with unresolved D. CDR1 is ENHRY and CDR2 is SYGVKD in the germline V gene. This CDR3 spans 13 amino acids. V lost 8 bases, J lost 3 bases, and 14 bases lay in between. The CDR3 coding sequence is TGTGCCATCGGAGTAGACAAAGTCTACGAGCAGTACTTC. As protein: CAIGVDKVYEQYF.

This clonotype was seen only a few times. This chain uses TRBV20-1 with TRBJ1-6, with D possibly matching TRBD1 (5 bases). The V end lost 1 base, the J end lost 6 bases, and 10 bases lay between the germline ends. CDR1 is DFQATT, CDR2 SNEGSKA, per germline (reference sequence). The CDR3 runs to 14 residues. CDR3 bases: TGCAGTGCTAGAGTGGCAGGGAGTAATTCACCCCTCCACTTT. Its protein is CSARVAGSNSPLHF.

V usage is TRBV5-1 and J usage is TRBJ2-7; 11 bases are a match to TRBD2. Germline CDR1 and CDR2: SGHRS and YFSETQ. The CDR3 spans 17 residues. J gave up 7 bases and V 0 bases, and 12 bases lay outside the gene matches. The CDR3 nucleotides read TGCGCCAGCAGCTTGGTTTCGAGTAGGCTAGCGGGAGGTGAGCAGTACTTC. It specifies CASSLVSSRLAGGEQYF.

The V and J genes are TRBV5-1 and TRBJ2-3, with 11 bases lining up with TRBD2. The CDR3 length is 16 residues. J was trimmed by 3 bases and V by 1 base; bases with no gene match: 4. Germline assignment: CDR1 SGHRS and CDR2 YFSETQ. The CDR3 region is CASSLLASGRTDTQYF. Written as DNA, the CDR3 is TGCGCCAGCAGCTTGTTGGCTAGCGGGAGGACAGATACGCAGTATTTT.